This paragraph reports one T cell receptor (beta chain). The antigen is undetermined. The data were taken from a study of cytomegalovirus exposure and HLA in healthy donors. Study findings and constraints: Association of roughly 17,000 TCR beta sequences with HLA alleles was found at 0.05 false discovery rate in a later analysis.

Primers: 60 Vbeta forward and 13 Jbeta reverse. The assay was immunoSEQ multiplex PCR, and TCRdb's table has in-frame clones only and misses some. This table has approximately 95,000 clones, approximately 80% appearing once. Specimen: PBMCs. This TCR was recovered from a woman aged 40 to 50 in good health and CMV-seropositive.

The CDR3 sequence: CASSEGWGGQGGTEAFF. The CDR3 nucleotides read TGTGCCAGCAGTGAAGGGTGGGGGGGACAGGGTGGTACTGAAGCTTTCTTT. This chain connects TRBV6-1 to TRBJ1-1; TRBD1 aligns across 9 bases. From germline, CDR1 is MNHNS and CDR2 SASEGT. The CDR3 runs 17 residues. After removal of 1 base from V and 5 bases from J, the junction contained 11 bases not matched to a gene.